Presented here are 26 T cell receptor beta chains from one specimen sequenced in a study of T cells after posttransplantation cyclophosphamide. Libraries were prepared by immunoSEQ multiplex PCR; TCRdb keeps only in-frame clonotypes and omits some of them. This sample yields about 66,000 clones, of which 93% are seen a single time; about 3% belongs to the top ten. Sequencing used PBMCs. The receptors stem from a woman aged 25-40 years in good health and a related stem cell transplant donor.

This rearrangement joins TRBV18 to TRBJ1-1, with 10 bases aligning to TRBD1. V was clipped by 3 bases and J by 8 bases; unmatched bases: 12. Germline-derived CDR1 and CDR2 are KGHSH and LQKENI. This CDR3 region has 16 residues. This CDR3 is CASSPHPPGQGLEAFF. The CDR3 region has the DNA TGTGCCAGCTCACCCCACCCTCCGGGACAGGGGTTGGAAGCTTTCTTT. The entire variable domain, with the rest obtained from reference TRBV18 and TRBJ1-1, is as follows: NAGVMQNPRHLVRRRGQEARLRCSPMKGHSHVYWYRQLPEEGLKFMVYLQKENIIDESGMPKERFSAEFPKEGPSILRIQQVVRGDSAAYFCASSPHPPGQGLEAFFGQGTRLTVV.

J is TRBJ2-3 and V is TRBV11-2; 9 nucleotides align to TRBD1. The CDR3 contains 14 residues. V shed 3 bases and J 4 bases; nucleotides not matched to a gene: 2. Per the germline V gene, CDR1 is SGHAT and CDR2 is FQNNGV. In DNA form, the CDR3 reads TGTGCCAGCAGCTTCGGACAGGGGTCAGATACGCAGTATTTT. It is translated as CASSFGQGSDTQYF.

The chain uses TRBV11-3 and TRBJ1-3; D remains unclear. V lost 4 bases to trimming and J lost 9 bases, with 13 bases between them. CDR1 is SGHNT, CDR2 YENEEA, per germline. The CDR3 loop spans 13 amino acids. The CDR3 DNA sequence: TGTGCCAGCAGCTCCGACCGGGCTGGCACCATATATTTT. Residues: CASSSDRAGTIYF. Complete variable domain (other parts from reference TRBV11-3 and TRBJ1-3): EAGVVQSPRYKIIEKKQPVAFWCNPISGHNTLYWYLQNLGQGPELLIRYENEEAVDDSQLPKDRFSAERLKGVDSTLKIQPAELGDSAVYLCASSSDRAGTIYFGEGSWLTVV.

In the case of this clone: The junction and the germline gene differ at one end; a read error may be behind it. The chain uses TRBV23-1 and TRBJ1-4; D remains ambiguous. TRBV23-1 falls under the ORF class, with uncertain function. The CDR3 runs to 8 residues. The CDR3 DNA sequence: TGCGCCAGCAGTCGCTGGAGCTTT. The encoded protein is CASSRWSF.

V and J are TRBV5-6 and TRBJ2-3; TRBD1 matches 10 bases. The CDR3 is 15 amino acids. CDR1 SGHDT and CDR2 YYEEEE come from the germline V gene. V lost 4 bases, J lost 9 bases, and 11 bases stayed unmatched. CDR3 in DNA: TGTGCCAGCAGCCGGGGACAGGGGACGCATGGAACGCAGTATTTT. Translation: CASSRGQGTHGTQYF.

V usage is TRBV10-3 and J usage is TRBJ1-2; 8 bases match TRBD1. This CDR3 spans 14 amino acids. Per the germline V gene, CDR1 is ENHRY and CDR2 is SYGVKD. V dropped 4 bases and J dropped 8; count of bases not matched to a gene: 9. The CDR3 nucleotides read TGTGCCATCAGTGGGACGGACAGGGAGAACGGCTACACCTTC. Translation gives CAISGTDRENGYTF.

The chain has TRBV7-9 and TRBJ2-7; no reliable D call. The germline CDR1 and CDR2 sequences are SEHNR and FQNEAQ (reference sequence). The CDR3 is made up of 15 amino acids. V was shortened by 1 base and J by 1 base, with 11 bases between the two germline ends. The CDR3 reads CASSLGYRGSYEQYF. DNA of the CDR3: TGTGCCAGCAGCTTAGGTTACCGAGGTTCCTACGAGCAGTACTTC.

The genes are TRBV2 and TRBJ2-7; 10 bases fit TRBD2. The ends lost 6 bases at V and 6 bases at J; junction bases unmatched: 8. CDR3 length: 14 residues. Germline V CDR1 and CDR2: SNHLY, FYNNEI. In DNA, the CDR3 is TGTGCCAGCAGGAGGGGACTAGCGCCGGGCGAGCAGTACTTC. Residues: CASRRGLAPGEQYF. Full variable domain (outside the CDR3, taken from reference TRBV2 and TRBJ2-7): EPEVTQTPSHQVTQMGQEVILRCVPISNHLYFYWYRQILGQKVEFLVSFYNNEISEKSEIFDDQFSVERPDGSNFTLKIRSTKLEDSAMYFCASRRGLAPGEQYFGPGTRLTVT.

The V gene is TRBV4-2, the J gene TRBJ1-5, with D possibly being TRBD1 (6 bases). CDR3 size: 16 residues. Germline values: CDR1 LGHNA, CDR2 YNFKEQ. Trimming took 0 bases from V and 5 from J, leaving 14 bases between them. Here the CDR3 reads CASSQDKGQSHQPQHF. The DNA of the CDR3 is TGTGCCAGCAGCCAAGATAAAGGACAGAGTCATCAGCCCCAGCATTTT.

The chain couples TRBV4-1 to TRBJ1-5; TRBD1 aligns across 8 bases. Trimming at V came to 3 bases and at J to 4 bases, leaving 2 bases not matched to a gene. The CDR3 has 14 residues. Germline V lookup: CDR1 MGHRA, CDR2 YSYEKL. CDR3 amino acids: CASSQGQVNQPQHF. CDR3 in DNA: TGCGCCAGCAGCCAGGGACAGGTGAATCAGCCCCAGCATTTT.

This chain connects TRBV7-2 to TRBJ2-3, with 9 nucleotides matching TRBD2. Germline lookup yields CDR1 SGHTA and CDR2 FQGNSA. The V segment lost 5 bases and the J segment 8 bases; nucleotides outside the gene matches: 5. This CDR3 has 13 residues. CDR3 coding DNA: TGTGCCAGCAGCCGTAGCGGGGGCACTACGCAGTATTTT. Protein: CASSRSGGTTQYF.

The chain carries TRBV11-2 and TRBJ2-7; D is unresolved. Deletions cut 1 base from V and 0 bases from J, with 13 bases between. The CDR3 covers 16 residues. The germline V gene encodes CDR1 SGHAT and CDR2 FQNNGV. The CDR3: CASSLVAQTASYEQYF. CDR3 DNA sequence: TGTGCCAGCAGCTTAGTAGCACAGACTGCCTCCTACGAGCAGTACTTC.

This sequence joins TRBV23-1 and TRBJ1-5, with 8 bases fitting TRBD1. TRBV23-1 is identified as an open reading frame with a role that is uncertain. With V trimmed by 5 bases and J by 5 bases, 20 bases remained unmatched. This CDR3 region has 19 residues. CDR3 protein: CASSSISRGRGQSHQPQHF. The CDR3 DNA sequence: TGCGCCAGCAGTTCAATCAGCAGGGGGCGAGGGCAGAGCCATCAGCCCCAGCATTTT.

The rearrangement joins TRBV10-2 to TRBJ2-7; the match to TRBD2 covers 8 bases. The germline CDR1 and CDR2 sequences are WSHSY and SAAADI. The CDR3 extends over 13 amino acids. V lost 2 bases and J lost 5; bases outside the gene matches: 2. CDR3 nucleotides: TGCGCCAGCAGTGAGCGGGGGGGGAACGAGCAGTACTTC. This gives the protein CASSERGGNEQYF.

In this sample, this clone turned up once. The chain has TRBV4-2 and TRBJ1-1; TRBD1 might be the D (6 bases). Trimming pared 0 bases from V and 5 bases from J, leaving 19 bases between. Germline V gene data show CDR1 as LGHNA and CDR2 as YNFKEQ. This CDR3 spans 17 amino acids. The DNA of the CDR3 is TGTGCCAGCAGCCAAGATCGGGCGGGGGCCTCGGGGACTGAAGCTTTCTTT. This encodes CASSQDRAGASGTEAFF.

Turning to this clone: This sample also contains other DNA sequences that code for the same CDR3. This chain links TRBV7-2 with TRBJ1-2, with unresolved D. CDR1 and CDR2 (germline): SGHTA, FQGNSA. The CDR3 contains 13 residues. The V and J ends lost 1 base and 2 bases respectively, with 5 bases between them. DNA of the CDR3: TGTGCCAGCAGCTTAGGAGGGAACTATGGCTACACCTTC. This gives the protein CASSLGGNYGYTF.

V and J are TRBV29-1 and TRBJ1-5, with a weak D call TRBD1 (5 bases). The V gene's germline CDR1 is SQVTM and CDR2 ANQGSEA. Trimming stripped 5 bases from V and 8 bases from J, with 13 bases between. The CDR3 is made up of 12 amino acids. The CDR3 region is CSVRDPGEPQHF. The CDR3 DNA sequence: TGCAGCGTTAGGGATCCGGGGGAGCCCCAGCATTTT.

The rearrangement joins TRBV20-1 to TRBJ1-2; no clear D. V lost 5 bases and J lost 1, with 2 bases in between. Per the germline V gene, CDR1 is DFQATT and CDR2 is SNEGSKA (reference sequence). The CDR3 consists of 10 residues. The CDR3 nucleotides read TGCAGTGCTCTTAACTATGGCTACACCTTC. Translated: CSALNYGYTF.

The genes are TRBV29-1 and TRBJ2-1; D is undetermined. V lost 5 bases and J 8 bases, leaving 7 bases between the germline ends. The germline V gene encodes CDR1 SQVTM and CDR2 ANQGSEA. The CDR3 runs 10 residues. This CDR3 reads CSVPSDEQFF. Here the CDR3 DNA reads TGCAGCGTTCCCTCCGATGAGCAGTTCTTC.

This rearrangement joins TRBV5-4 to TRBJ2-7, with D perhaps TRBD1 (5 bases). The germline V gene encodes CDR1 SGHNT and CDR2 YYREEE (reference sequence). Trimming stripped 3 bases from V and 3 bases from J, with 10 bases between. The CDR3 spans 13 residues. The CDR3 loop reads CASSSDKNYEQYF. Here the CDR3 DNA reads TGTGCCAGCAGCTCGGACAAGAACTACGAGCAGTACTTC.

The chain has TRBV27 and TRBJ2-5; unclear D gene. Germline V gene sequence: CDR1 MNHEY, CDR2 SMNVEV (reference sequence). The CDR3 sequence is 13 residues long. The V and J ends lost 3 bases and 3 bases respectively, with 8 bases between them. CDR3 in amino acids: CASSFKAEETQYF. The DNA of the CDR3 is TGTGCCAGCAGTTTTAAGGCGGAAGAGACCCAGTACTTC.

The chain is built from TRBV7-9 and TRBJ1-2; D gene unclear. In germline, CDR1 is SEHNR, CDR2 FQNEAQ (reference sequence). V lost 2 bases and J 2 bases, leaving 6 bases between the germline ends. CDR3 length equals 13 residues. The CDR3 bases are TGTGCCAGCAGCTTAAGGTCCAACTATGGCTACACCTTC. The encoded protein is CASSLRSNYGYTF. Full variable domain (missing parts from reference TRBV7-9 and TRBJ1-2): DTGVSQNPRHKITKRGQNVTFRCDPISEHNRLYWYRQTLGQGPEFLTYFQNEAQLEKSRLLSDRFSAERPKGSFSTLEIQRTEQGDSAMYLCASSLRSNYGYTFGSGTRLTVV.

The chain combines TRBV28 with TRBJ1-5; D is undetermined. CDR3 size: 11 residues. V shed 7 bases and J shed 4 bases, with 5 bases lying between them. Germline V CDR1 and CDR2: MDHEN, SYDVKM. The CDR3 sequence is CASTRNQPQHF. The CDR3 coding sequence is TGTGCCAGCACTCGGAATCAGCCCCAGCATTTT.

This chain joins TRBV7-9 and TRBJ2-1; TRBD2 is a possible D gene (6 bases). The germline gives CDR1 SEHNR, CDR2 FQNEAQ (reference sequence). The CDR3 extends over 11 amino acids. V lost 8 bases and J 6 bases, leaving 8 bases between the germline ends. The CDR3, as DNA: TGTGCCAGCTTCGGGGGCAATGAGCAGTTCTTC. Protein product: CASFGGNEQFF.

The chain employs TRBV5-6 and TRBJ2-5; perhaps D is TRBD1 or TRBD2 (5 bases each). V lost 3 bases to trimming and J lost 5 bases, with 23 bases between them. Germline CDR1 is SGHDT and CDR2 is YYEEEE. The CDR3 runs to 17 residues. The CDR3 is CASSWGPKPGITETQYF. In DNA, the CDR3 is TGTGCCAGCAGCTGGGGACCTAAACCAGGGATTACGGAGACCCAGTACTTC.

V is TRBV5-6 and J is TRBJ1-2, with 7 positions matching TRBD1. The germline V gene encodes CDR1 SGHDT and CDR2 YYEEEE. The CDR3 has 15 amino acids. V was clipped by 4 bases and J by 0 bases; unmatched bases: 6. Here the CDR3 reads CASSRGTEANYGYTF. Written as DNA, the CDR3 is TGTGCCAGCAGCAGGGGGACAGAAGCTAACTATGGCTACACCTTC.